The 29 T cell receptor beta chains below come from one sample, sequenced in a study of response to subunit inactivated influenza vaccine. Using its own MiXCR run on the RT-PCR reads, TCRdb lists one record per CDR3 protein. The sample has 600,000 to 700,000 distinct CDR3 sequences; around 13% are singletons. The material was PBMCs from blood, obtained less than 15 days before vaccination. Receptor source: a man aged 45-65 years who received an inactivated influenza vaccine.

The chain joins TRBV20-1 to TRBJ1-5; 7 nucleotides line up with TRBD1. The CDR3 is 14 residues long. After removal of 3 bases from V and 3 bases from J, the junction contained 5 bases not matched to a gene. Germline V gene sequence: CDR1 DFQATT, CDR2 SNEGSKA (reference sequence). The CDR3: CSARGGQYNQPQHF. CDR3 coding DNA: TGCAGTGCTAGGGGGGGACAGTACAATCAGCCCCAGCATTTT.

This clonotype has more than one count but fewer than ten. The CDR3 sequence is CASSTRDRAYEQYF. The CDR3 coding sequence is TGTGCCAGCAGTACAAGGGACAGGGCCTACGAGCAGTACTTC. The chain carries TRBV27 and TRBJ2-7; 9 bases are shared with TRBD1. The V segment lost 5 bases and the J segment 2 bases; nucleotides outside the gene matches: 4. CDR1 is MNHEY and CDR2 is SMNVEV in the germline V gene (reference sequence). This CDR3 is 14 amino acids long.

The CDR3 region is CSARDPGTPHEAFF. CDR3 sequence (DNA): TGCAGTGCTAGAGATCCCGGGACCCCCCATGAAGCTTTCTTT. The chain uses TRBV20-1 and TRBJ1-1, with D perhaps matching TRBD1 (5 bases). CDR3 length equals 14 residues. The V end was cut by 0 bases, the J end by 7 bases, with 15 bases between. CDR1 and CDR2 (germline): DFQATT, SNEGSKA (reference sequence).

This clonotype was seen more than once but under ten times. This rearrangement joins TRBV24-1 to TRBJ2-5; TRBD2 aligns across 7 bases. CDR3 length: 15 residues. The V and J ends lost 6 bases and 2 bases, in that order; junction bases with no gene match: 8. The germline V gene encodes CDR1 KGHDR and CDR2 SFDVKD. The CDR3 coding sequence is TGTGCCACCAGTAAGAGGGAGGGCCCTCAAGAGACCCAGTACTTC. As protein: CATSKREGPQETQYF.

The chain joins TRBV9 to TRBJ2-5; D perhaps matches TRBD1 (5 bases). Germline CDR1 reads SGDLS; CDR2 reads YYNGEE. V was cut by 0 bases and J by 4 bases, with 10 bases left in between. The CDR3 is 14 residues long. The CDR3 is CASSVAGARETQYF. CDR3 coding DNA: TGTGCCAGCAGCGTAGCTGGGGCGCGAGAGACCCAGTACTTC.

In its sample, this clonotype was seen a few times. The chain carries TRBV6-1 and TRBJ2-7, with 7 bases identical to TRBD1. The V segment lost 5 bases and the J segment 2 bases; nucleotides outside the gene matches: 3. The CDR3 has 13 amino acids. Germline V gives CDR1 MNHNS, CDR2 SASEGT. The CDR3 nucleotides are TGTGCCAGCAGTATGACAGGGCCCTACGAGCAGTACTTC. This codes for CASSMTGPYEQYF.

The table lists this clonotype with a few counts. Here the CDR3 reads CASSVRSGGSYTDTQYF. In nucleotides, the CDR3 is TGTGCCAGCAGCGTACGCAGCGGGGGGAGTTACACAGATACGCAGTATTTT. The rearrangement links TRBV9 to TRBJ2-3; 9 bases are shared with TRBD2. The ends lost 1 base at V and 2 bases at J; junction bases unmatched: 8. This CDR3 region has 17 residues. CDR1 SGDLS and CDR2 YYNGEE come from the germline V gene. Filled out from reference TRBV9 and TRBJ2-3, the complete variable domain reads DSGVTQTPKHLITATGQRVTLRCSPRSGDLSVYWYQQSLDQGLQFLIQYYNGEERAKGNILERFSAQQFPDLHSELNLSSLELGDSALYFCASSVRSGGSYTDTQYFGPGTRLTVL.

This clonotype was picked up a small number of times. The genes are TRBV6-6 and TRBJ2-4; D remains unclear. CDR1 is MNHNY and CDR2 is SVGAGI in the germline V gene (reference sequence). This CDR3 region has 12 residues. Deletions cut 2 bases from V and 5 bases from J, with 4 bases between. CDR3 residues: CASSYKENIQYF. CDR3 nucleotide sequence: TGTGCCAGCAGTTACAAAGAAAACATTCAGTACTTC.

The chain has TRBV27 and TRBJ2-7, with D unresolved. Germline CDR1 and CDR2: MNHEY and SMNVEV (reference sequence). V shed 4 bases and J shed 2 bases, with 15 bases lying between them. The CDR3 sequence is 15 residues long. The CDR3 region has the DNA TGTGCCAGCAGTTGGCTTGCAGGTGGGACCTACGAGCAGTACTTC. Protein sequence: CASSWLAGGTYEQYF.

This clonotype appeared a single time. The V and J genes are TRBV10-3 and TRBJ2-5; TRBD2 matches 12 bases. CDR3 length: 17 amino acids. The V segment lost 6 bases and the J segment 1 base; nucleotides outside the gene matches: 9. Germline V gives CDR1 ENHRY, CDR2 SYGVKD. CDR3 region: CAISGDSSGGAQETQYF. The CDR3 DNA follows: TGTGCCATCAGCGGGGATTCTAGCGGGGGGGCCCAAGAGACCCAGTACTTC.

This clonotype occurred a few times. V and J are TRBV7-8 and TRBJ2-1; 8 positions agree with TRBD2. The V segment lost 1 base and the J segment 5 bases; nucleotides outside the gene matches: 4. Germline V lookup: CDR1 SGHVS, CDR2 FQNEAQ. The CDR3 contains 15 residues. In nucleotides, the CDR3 is TGTGCCAGCAGCTTAGTCGGGACTAGAGACAATGAGCAGTTCTTC. Translating it yields CASSLVGTRDNEQFF.

This clonotype was detected a few times. The V and J genes are TRBV12-3 or TRBV12-4 and TRBJ1-6; unclear D gene. The CDR3 runs to 12 residues. V was pared by 4 bases and J by 16 bases, with 14 bases between. CDR3 amino acids: CASSSTTTRLHF. DNA for the CDR3: TGTGCCAGCAGTTCCACTACGACACGACTCCACTTT.

The V gene is TRBV12-3 or TRBV12-4, the J gene TRBJ1-2; D might be TRBD1 (5 bases). The V end was cut by 4 bases, the J end by 3 bases, with 12 bases between. The CDR3 sequence is 14 residues long. As DNA, the CDR3 is TGTGCCAGCAGTTACAGGCTTCGGGACTATGGCTACACCTTC. It encodes CASSYRLRDYGYTF.

This sequence joins TRBV24-1 and TRBJ2-2; D is unresolved. The CDR3 contains 14 residues. V was shortened by 4 bases and J by 1 base, with 6 bases between the two germline ends. The germline V gene encodes CDR1 KGHDR and CDR2 SFDVKD. CDR3 residues: CATSDPLNTGELFF. CDR3 DNA: TGTGCCACCAGTGACCCGCTGAACACCGGGGAGCTGTTTTTT.

This clonotype was seen only a few times. The chain combines TRBV28 with TRBJ2-4, with 9 nucleotides matching TRBD2. The germline gives CDR1 MDHEN, CDR2 SYDVKM. The CDR3 loop spans 15 amino acids. The junction had 8 bases not matched to a gene; V was cut back by 4 bases and J by 7 bases. For the CDR3, the DNA is TGTGCCAGCAGTTCCACCGGGACTAGCATGAACATTCAGTACTTC. It yields the protein CASSSTGTSMNIQYF.

This clonotype was detected only a few times. The rearrangement uses TRBV7-8 and TRBJ1-6; 7 bases fit TRBD1. The CDR3 loop spans 16 amino acids. J gave up 10 bases and V 3 bases, and 12 bases lay outside the gene matches. CDR1 is SGHVS, CDR2 FQNEAQ, per germline. Written as DNA, the CDR3 is TGTGCCAGCAGCTTCCAAACCCGACAGGGAGGGTCACCCCTCCACTTT. This sequence encodes CASSFQTRQGGSPLHF.

There are a few counts of this clonotype. This chain uses TRBV5-4 with TRBJ2-1; D not resolved. Trimming took 0 bases from V and 6 from J, leaving 13 bases between them. Per germline, CDR1 SGHNT and CDR2 YYREEE (reference sequence). The CDR3 has 15 amino acids. This CDR3 reads CASSLGVAPGNEQFF. CDR3 DNA sequence: TGTGCCAGCAGCTTGGGGGTGGCGCCCGGCAATGAGCAGTTCTTC.

This clonotype came up a few times. V usage is TRBV28 and J usage is TRBJ2-7; a weak D match, TRBD1 (6 bases). The CDR3 runs 14 residues. The ends were cut back, 2 bases at V and 3 bases at J, with 11 bases in the middle. Germline CDR1 is MDHEN and CDR2 is SYDVKM. The CDR3 bases are TGTGCCAGCAGTTTAGACAGGCTGCACTACGAGCAGTACTTC. Its translation: CASSLDRLHYEQYF.

The J gene is TRBJ1-6, the V gene TRBV7-2; 7 bases match TRBD1. Unmatched junction bases numbered 9, after V lost 5 bases and J lost 8 bases. Germline-derived CDR1 and CDR2 are SGHTA and FQGNSA. The CDR3 consists of 15 residues. DNA for the CDR3: TGTGCCAGCAGCGCCAGACAGGGAAGCCATTCACCCCTCCACTTT. Its protein is CASSARQGSHSPLHF.

The V and J genes are TRBV18 and TRBJ2-3; 11 bases are a match to TRBD2. The ends lost 2 bases at V and 10 bases at J; junction bases unmatched: 11. Germline assignment: CDR1 KGHSH and CDR2 LQKENI. There are 16 residues in the CDR3. DNA of the CDR3: TGTGCCAGCTCACCAAGGAGTACGACTAGCGGGGTTCCGCAGTATTTT. Its protein is CASSPRSTTSGVPQYF.

V and J are TRBV20-1 and TRBJ1-2; TRBD1 is a possible D gene (6 bases). Germline V gives CDR1 DFQATT, CDR2 SNEGSKA (reference sequence). V was cut by 5 bases and J by 0 bases, with 16 bases left in between. The CDR3 has 15 amino acids. CDR3 in amino acids: CSALDSITANYGYTF. The CDR3 region has the DNA TGCAGTGCTCTGGACAGTATCACCGCTAACTATGGCTACACCTTC.

In this sample, this clonotype turned up a few times. The chain employs TRBV6-1 and TRBJ2-1, with D possibly TRBD2 on 6 matching bases. The germline CDR1 and CDR2 sequences are MNHNS and SASEGT. The germline V and J ends were trimmed by 11 bases and 3 bases, with 20 bases remaining between them. The CDR3 length is 15 residues. In DNA form, the CDR3 reads TGTGCCGTCAGAGGAGGGACCGAAGGCTACAATGAGCAGTTCTTC. Its translation is CAVRGGTEGYNEQFF.

This clonotype was picked up many times. The rearrangement links TRBV2 to TRBJ2-5, with 10 bases aligning to TRBD2. Germline loops: CDR1 SNHLY, CDR2 FYNNEI. Losses at the gene ends were 2 bases for V and 5 bases for J; bases not matched to a gene: 2. The CDR3 spans 14 residues. CDR3 sequence reads: CASSELAGAETQYF. CDR3 sequence (DNA): TGTGCCAGCAGTGAACTAGCGGGAGCTGAGACCCAGTACTTC.

This clonotype was detected a few times. The V call is TRBV6-2 or TRBV6-3, the J call TRBJ2-3; 12 bases align to TRBD2. V lost 6 bases to trimming and J lost 4 bases; unmatched junction nucleotides: 11. Looked up from germline, CDR1 is MNHEY and CDR2 is SVGEGT. This CDR3 contains 17 residues. The CDR3: CASSPGLAGRVADTQYF. CDR3 DNA: TGTGCCAGCAGCCCCGGACTAGCGGGAAGGGTAGCAGATACGCAGTATTTT.

The table lists this clonotype with a count of one. V and J are TRBV30 and TRBJ1-5; 10 nucleotides agree with TRBD1. CDR1 is GTSNPN, CDR2 SVGIG, per germline (reference sequence). V dropped 3 bases and J dropped 4; count of bases not matched to a gene: 3. The length of the CDR3 is 14 residues. CDR3 sequence: CAWRGQGLNQPQHF. CDR3 nucleotides: TGTGCCTGGAGGGGACAGGGGTTAAATCAGCCCCAGCATTTT.

This chain connects TRBV6-1 to TRBJ2-2; D is perhaps TRBD1 (5 bases). The V end was cut by 8 bases, the J end by 1 base, with 11 bases between. The CDR3 runs to 14 residues. Germline loops: CDR1 MNHNS, CDR2 SASEGT. The CDR3 DNA reads as TGTGCCAGCGGACCGACAGTGAACACCGGGGAGCTGTTTTTT. It encodes CASGPTVNTGELFF.

In this sample, this clonotype turned up a few times. V is TRBV3-1 and J is TRBJ1-1; the D gene is possibly TRBD1 (5 bases). Trimming took off 5 bases at V and 11 bases at J, with 21 bases between the two ends. The CDR3 extends over 14 amino acids. The germline CDR1 and CDR2 sequences are LGHDT and YNNKEL (reference sequence). The CDR3 DNA sequence: TGTGCCAGCAGCGCAAGTTTCAGGGATGTGTTGGCTTTCTTT. Amino acid sequence: CASSASFRDVLAFF.

This clonotype was recorded many times. This chain uses TRBV5-1 with TRBJ2-7; TRBD2 agrees at 8 bases. Germline V gives CDR1 SGHRS, CDR2 YFSETQ. Germline trimming cut 4 bases from V and 1 base from J; bases unmatched to any gene: 4. This CDR3 region has 14 residues. The CDR3 nucleotides are TGCGCCAGCAGCCCGACTAGCGCGTCCTACGAGCAGTACTTC. Protein sequence: CASSPTSASYEQYF.

The sample holds many counts of this clonotype. The chain is built from TRBV12-3 or TRBV12-4 and TRBJ2-1; no firm D call. The V gene lost 5 bases and the J gene lost 5 bases, with 7 bases spanning the gap. CDR3 length: 12 residues. CDR3 sequence reads: CASSARHNEQFF. CDR3 DNA sequence: TGTGCCAGCAGTGCTCGTCACAATGAGCAGTTCTTC.